A selection of T cell receptor beta chains follows, all from one sample in a study of response to subunit inactivated influenza vaccine. TCRdb redid the calling of the RT-PCR reads with MiXCR, one entry per CDR3 protein. The table lists hundreds of thousands of distinct CDR3 sequences, 16% of them singletons. This specimen consisted of CD4+ T cells sorted from PBMCs, obtained roughly 24 months after vaccination. These receptors were collected from a man between 50 and 69 years old who received an inactivated influenza vaccine. Both conserved end residues are part of each CDR3. The D gene is left open where the match is weak. The listing skips clone size in some rows; elsewhere it reads once, few, many or a size class.

CDR3aa: CASSHLTGSYEQYF; CDR3nt: TGCGCCAGCAGCCACCTTACAGGTTCCTACGAGCAGTACTTC; d_gene: -; v_gene: TRBV4-3; j_gene: TRBJ2-7; abundance: many
CDR3aa: CSARGDRETQPQHF; CDR3nt: TGCAGTGCTAGAGGGGACAGGGAAACCCAGCCCCAGCATTTT; d_gene: TRBD1; v_gene: TRBV20-1; j_gene: TRBJ1-5; abundance: -
CDR3aa: CASSLPFGGQLRTKNIQYF; CDR3nt: TGTGCCAGCAGTTTACCGTTTGGAGGACAACTAAGAACCAAAAACATTCAGTACTTC; d_gene: -; v_gene: TRBV28; j_gene: TRBJ2-4; abundance: few
CDR3aa: CASSLAKATDTQYF; CDR3nt: TGCGCCAGCAGCTTGGCCAAAGCCACAGATACGCAGTATTTT; d_gene: -; v_gene: TRBV5-1; j_gene: TRBJ2-3; abundance: few
CDR3aa: CASSQRRKTQYF; CDR3nt: TGTGCCAGCAGCCAGAGAAGGAAGACCCAGTACTTC; d_gene: -; v_gene: TRBV2; j_gene: TRBJ2-5; abundance: -
CDR3aa: CASSRQATNTGELFF; CDR3nt: TGTGCCAGCAGTCGACAGGCGACGAACACCGGGGAGCTGTTTTTT; d_gene: -; v_gene: TRBV12-3/TRBV12-4; j_gene: TRBJ2-2; abundance: many
CDR3aa: CASSQGQHGNTIYF; CDR3nt: TGTGCCAGCAGCCAAGGTCAGCATGGAAACACCATATATTTT; d_gene: -; v_gene: TRBV4-2; j_gene: TRBJ1-3; abundance: -
CDR3aa: CASTGTRATGELFF; CDR3nt: TGTGCCAGCACTGGGACTAGAGCCACCGGGGAGCTGTTTTTT; d_gene: TRBD2; v_gene: TRBV2; j_gene: TRBJ2-2; abundance: few
CDR3aa: CASRELTDRGETQYF; CDR3nt: TGCGCCAGCAGGGAGCTGACAGACAGGGGGGAGACCCAGTACTTC; d_gene: TRBD1; v_gene: TRBV23-1; j_gene: TRBJ2-5; abundance: -
CDR3aa: CASSQESLRLMNTEAFF; CDR3nt: TGCGCCAGCAGCCAAGAATCACTTAGACTGATGAACACTGAAGCTTTCTTT; d_gene: -; v_gene: TRBV4-3; j_gene: TRBJ1-1; abundance: -
CDR3aa: CASSHGLYNEQFF; CDR3nt: TGTGCCAGCAGCCACGGACTCTACAATGAGCAGTTCTTC; d_gene: -; v_gene: TRBV14; j_gene: TRBJ2-1; abundance: many
CDR3aa: CASSWGTVRAEAFF; CDR3nt: TGCGCCAGCAGCTGGGGGACAGTCAGGGCTGAAGCTTTCTTT; d_gene: TRBD1; v_gene: TRBV5-1; j_gene: TRBJ1-1; abundance: few
CDR3aa: CASSYRGPNEKLFF; CDR3nt: TGTGCCTCCTCTTACAGGGGTCCTAATGAAAAACTGTTTTTT; d_gene: TRBD1; v_gene: TRBV15; j_gene: TRBJ1-4; abundance: -
CDR3aa: CASSAYTSTGELFF; CDR3nt: TGTGCCAGCAGTGCTTACACCTCCACCGGGGAGCTGTTTTTT; d_gene: -; v_gene: TRBV2; j_gene: TRBJ2-2; abundance: -
CDR3aa: CASRTGASGTHYNEQFF; CDR3nt: TGTGCCAGCAGAACCGGGGCTAGCGGGACCCATTACAATGAGCAGTTCTTC; d_gene: TRBD2; v_gene: TRBV6-2/TRBV6-3; j_gene: TRBJ2-1; abundance: few
CDR3aa: CARSLDRVVYNEQFF; CDR3nt: TGTGCCAGAAGCTTAGACAGGGTAGTTTACAATGAGCAGTTCTTC; d_gene: TRBD1; v_gene: TRBV7-9; j_gene: TRBJ2-1; abundance: -